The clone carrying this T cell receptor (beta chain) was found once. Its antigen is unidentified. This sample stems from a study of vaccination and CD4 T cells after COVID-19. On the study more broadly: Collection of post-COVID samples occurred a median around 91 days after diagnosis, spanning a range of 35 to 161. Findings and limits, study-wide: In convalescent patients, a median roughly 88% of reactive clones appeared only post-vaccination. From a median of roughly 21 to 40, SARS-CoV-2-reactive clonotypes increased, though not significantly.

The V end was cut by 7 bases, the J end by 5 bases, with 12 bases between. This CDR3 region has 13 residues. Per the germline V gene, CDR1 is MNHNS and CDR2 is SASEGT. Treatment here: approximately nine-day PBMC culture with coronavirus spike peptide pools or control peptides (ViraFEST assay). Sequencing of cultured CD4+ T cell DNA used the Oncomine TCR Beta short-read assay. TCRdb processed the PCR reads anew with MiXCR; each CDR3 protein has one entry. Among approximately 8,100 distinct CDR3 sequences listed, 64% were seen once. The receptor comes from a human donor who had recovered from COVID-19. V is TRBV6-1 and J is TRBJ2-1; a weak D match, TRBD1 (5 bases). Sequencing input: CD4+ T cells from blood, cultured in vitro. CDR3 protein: CASTGAANNEQFF. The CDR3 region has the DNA TGTGCCAGCACTGGGGCCGCAAACAATGAGCAGTTCTTC.